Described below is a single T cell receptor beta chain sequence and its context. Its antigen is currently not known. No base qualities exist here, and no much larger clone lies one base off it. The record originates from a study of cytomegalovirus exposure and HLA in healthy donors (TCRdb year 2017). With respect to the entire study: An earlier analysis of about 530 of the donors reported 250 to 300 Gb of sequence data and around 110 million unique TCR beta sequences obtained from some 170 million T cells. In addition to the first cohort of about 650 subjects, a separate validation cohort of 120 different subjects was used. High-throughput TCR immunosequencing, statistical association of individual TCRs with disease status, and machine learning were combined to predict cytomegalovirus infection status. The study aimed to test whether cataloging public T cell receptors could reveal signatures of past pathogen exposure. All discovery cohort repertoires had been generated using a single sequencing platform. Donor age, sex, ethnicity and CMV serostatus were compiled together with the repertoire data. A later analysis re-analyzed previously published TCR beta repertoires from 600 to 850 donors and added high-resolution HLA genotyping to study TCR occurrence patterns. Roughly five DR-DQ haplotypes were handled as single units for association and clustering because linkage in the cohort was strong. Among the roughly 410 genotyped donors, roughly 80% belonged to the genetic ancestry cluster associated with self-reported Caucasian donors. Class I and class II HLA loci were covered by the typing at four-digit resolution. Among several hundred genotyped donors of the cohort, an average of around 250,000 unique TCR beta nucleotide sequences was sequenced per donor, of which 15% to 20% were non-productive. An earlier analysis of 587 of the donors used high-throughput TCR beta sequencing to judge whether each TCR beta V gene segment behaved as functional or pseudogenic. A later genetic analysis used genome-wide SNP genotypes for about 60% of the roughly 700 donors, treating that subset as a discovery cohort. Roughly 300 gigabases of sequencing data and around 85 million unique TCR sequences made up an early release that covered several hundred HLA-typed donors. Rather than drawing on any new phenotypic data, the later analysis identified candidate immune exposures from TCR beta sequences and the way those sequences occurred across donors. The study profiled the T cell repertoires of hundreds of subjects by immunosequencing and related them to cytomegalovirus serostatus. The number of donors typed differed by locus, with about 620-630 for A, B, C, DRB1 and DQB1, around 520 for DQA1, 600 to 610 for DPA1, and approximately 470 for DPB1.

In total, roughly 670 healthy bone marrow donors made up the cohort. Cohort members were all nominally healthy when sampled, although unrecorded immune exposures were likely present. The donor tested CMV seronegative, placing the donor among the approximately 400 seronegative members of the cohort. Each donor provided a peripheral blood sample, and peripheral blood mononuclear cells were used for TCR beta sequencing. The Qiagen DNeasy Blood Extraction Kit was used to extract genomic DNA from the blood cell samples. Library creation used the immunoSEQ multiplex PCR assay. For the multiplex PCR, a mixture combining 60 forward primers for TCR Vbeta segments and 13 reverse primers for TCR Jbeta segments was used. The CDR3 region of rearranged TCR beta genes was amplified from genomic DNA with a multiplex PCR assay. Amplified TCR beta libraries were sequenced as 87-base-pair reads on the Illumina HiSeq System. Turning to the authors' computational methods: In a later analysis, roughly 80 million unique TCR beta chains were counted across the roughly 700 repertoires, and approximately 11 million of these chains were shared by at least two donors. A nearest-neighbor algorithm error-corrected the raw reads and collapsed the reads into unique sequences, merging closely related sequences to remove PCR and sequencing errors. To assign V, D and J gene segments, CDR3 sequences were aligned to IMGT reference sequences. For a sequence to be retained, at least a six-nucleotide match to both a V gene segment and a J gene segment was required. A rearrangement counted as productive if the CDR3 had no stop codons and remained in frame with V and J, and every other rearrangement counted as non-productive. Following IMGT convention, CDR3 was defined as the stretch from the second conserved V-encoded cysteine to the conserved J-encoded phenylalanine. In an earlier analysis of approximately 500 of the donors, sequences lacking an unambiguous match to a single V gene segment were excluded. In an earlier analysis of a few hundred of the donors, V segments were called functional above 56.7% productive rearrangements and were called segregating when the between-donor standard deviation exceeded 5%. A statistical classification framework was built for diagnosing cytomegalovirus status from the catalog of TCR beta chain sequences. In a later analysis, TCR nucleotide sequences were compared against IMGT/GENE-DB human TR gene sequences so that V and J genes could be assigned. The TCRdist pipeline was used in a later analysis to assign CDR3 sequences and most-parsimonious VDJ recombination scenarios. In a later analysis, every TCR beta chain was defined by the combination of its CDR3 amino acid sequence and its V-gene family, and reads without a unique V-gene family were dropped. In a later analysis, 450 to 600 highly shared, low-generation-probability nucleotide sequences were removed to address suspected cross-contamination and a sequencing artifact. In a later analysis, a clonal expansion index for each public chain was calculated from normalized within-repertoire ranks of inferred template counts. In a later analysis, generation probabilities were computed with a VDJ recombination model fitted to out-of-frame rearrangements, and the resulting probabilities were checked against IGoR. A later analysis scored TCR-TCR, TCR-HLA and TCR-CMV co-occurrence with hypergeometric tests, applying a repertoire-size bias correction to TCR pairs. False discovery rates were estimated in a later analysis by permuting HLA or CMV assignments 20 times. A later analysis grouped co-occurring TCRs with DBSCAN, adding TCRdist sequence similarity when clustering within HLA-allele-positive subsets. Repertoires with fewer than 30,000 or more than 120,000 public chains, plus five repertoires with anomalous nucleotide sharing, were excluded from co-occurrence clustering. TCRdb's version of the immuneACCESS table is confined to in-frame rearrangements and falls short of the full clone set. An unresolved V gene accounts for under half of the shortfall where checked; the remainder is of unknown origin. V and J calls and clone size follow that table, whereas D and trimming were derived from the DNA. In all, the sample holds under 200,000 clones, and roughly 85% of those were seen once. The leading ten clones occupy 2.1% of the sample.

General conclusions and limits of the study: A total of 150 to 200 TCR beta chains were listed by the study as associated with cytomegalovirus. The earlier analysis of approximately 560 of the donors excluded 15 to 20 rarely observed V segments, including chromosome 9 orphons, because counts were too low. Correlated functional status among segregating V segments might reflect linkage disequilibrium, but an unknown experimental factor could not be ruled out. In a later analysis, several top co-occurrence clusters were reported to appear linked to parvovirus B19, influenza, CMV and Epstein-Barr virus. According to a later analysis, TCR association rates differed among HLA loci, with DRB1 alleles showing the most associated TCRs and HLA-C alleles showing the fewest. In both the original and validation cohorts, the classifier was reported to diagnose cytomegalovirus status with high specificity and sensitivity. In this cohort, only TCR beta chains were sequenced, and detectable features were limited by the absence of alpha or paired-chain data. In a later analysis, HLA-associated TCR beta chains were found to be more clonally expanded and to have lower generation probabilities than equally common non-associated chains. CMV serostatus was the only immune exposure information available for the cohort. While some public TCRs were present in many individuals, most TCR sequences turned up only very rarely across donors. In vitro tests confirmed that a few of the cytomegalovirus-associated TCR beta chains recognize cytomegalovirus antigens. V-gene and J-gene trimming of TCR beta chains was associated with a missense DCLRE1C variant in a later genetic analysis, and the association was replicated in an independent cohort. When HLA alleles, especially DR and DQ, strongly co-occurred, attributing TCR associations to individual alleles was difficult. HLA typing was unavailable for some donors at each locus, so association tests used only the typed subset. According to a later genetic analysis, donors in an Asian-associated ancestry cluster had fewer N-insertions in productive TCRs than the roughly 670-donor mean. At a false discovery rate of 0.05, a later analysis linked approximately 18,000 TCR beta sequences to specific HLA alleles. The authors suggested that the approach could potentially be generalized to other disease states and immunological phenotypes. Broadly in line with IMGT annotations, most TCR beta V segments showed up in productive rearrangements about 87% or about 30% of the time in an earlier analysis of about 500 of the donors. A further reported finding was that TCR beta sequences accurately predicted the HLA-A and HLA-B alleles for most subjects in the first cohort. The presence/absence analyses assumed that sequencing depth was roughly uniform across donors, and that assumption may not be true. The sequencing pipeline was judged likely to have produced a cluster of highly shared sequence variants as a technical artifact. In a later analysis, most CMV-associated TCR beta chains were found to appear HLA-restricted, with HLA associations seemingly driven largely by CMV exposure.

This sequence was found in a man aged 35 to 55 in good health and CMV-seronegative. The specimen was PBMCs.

The CDR3 reads CASSTGFQETQYF. The DNA sequence is given as TGTGCCAGCTCGACCGGGTTCCAAGAGACCCAGTACTTC. The rearranged chain carries TRBV11-2 and TRBJ2-5; no D gene is confidently identified. V is clipped by 8 bases and J by 1 base, and the sequence between their germline boundaries is 11 bases long. The CDR3, cysteine through phenylalanine, is 13 amino acids long. Only the CDR3 portion is preserved as DNA: 39 bases, with reading frame beginning at the first base. The germline V gene specifies SGHAT as CDR1 and FQNNGV as CDR2. When the CDR3 is completed using the reference TRBV11-2 and TRBJ2-5 genes on either side, the full variable domain is EAGVAQSPRYKIIEKRQSVAFWCNPISGHATLYWYQQILGQGPKLLIQFQNNGVVDDSQLPKDRFSAERLKGVDSTLKIQPAKLEDSAVYLCASSTGFQETQYFGPGTRLLVL.